Sequencing of this T cell receptor beta chain was carried out in a study of T-cell reconstitution after alpha-beta-depleted transplantation in children. With 6 bases clipped from V and 5 bases from J, the junction kept 9 bases outside the gene matches. The CDR3 has 15 residues. This clonotype was observed at least ten times. It was with unique molecular identifiers that the TCRbeta library was prepared. MiXCR, run by TCRdb on the PCR reads, gives a single entry per CDR3 protein. The sample lists under 140,000 distinct CDR3 sequences; 10% were seen once. This receptor was taken from a human donor who donated a stem cell graft to a child with acute lymphoblastic leukemia. The chain links TRBV12-3 or TRBV12-4 to TRBJ2-1, with 8 bases identical to TRBD2. The sequencing here drew on PBMCs from the stem cell graft donor, taken from the stem cell graft. The CDR3 coding sequence is TGTGCCAGCAGAACGCCGGGAGGGGGGAACAATGAGCAGTTCTTC. Translated: CASRTPGGGNNEQFF.